The subject of this entry is one T cell receptor (beta chain). This clonotype was counted a few times. Its antigen is not yet known. Nothing much larger sits one base from this clone, and base qualities are not available. The sample originates from a study of early T cells in non-severe SARS-CoV-2 infection (dated by TCRdb to about 2021). Regarding the research as a whole: Because TCR sequencing relied on bulk RNA taken from unsorted whole blood, pairing of alpha and beta chains was not possible.

There are 18 amino acids in the CDR3, from cysteine to phenylalanine inclusive. The DNA shown is the 54-base CDR3, in frame from base 1. CDR1 and CDR2, per the germline V gene, are KGHDR and SFDVKD. V and J are truncated by 3 bases and 3 bases respectively, leaving an intervening sequence of 20 bases. This was a case-control study nested in a cohort of healthcare workers in London, UK, who had nasopharyngeal swab PCR tests and blood samples taken every week. Healthcare workers were recruited during the week of the UK lockdown, between 23 and 31 March 2020, and followed weekly for up to roughly 15 weeks. Receptor amplification or capture employed 5' RACE. Sequencing was performed on a NextSeq 500. In the TCR library protocol, unique molecular identifiers were attached to individual cDNA molecules to correct for PCR bias and sequencing error. Sequencing covered both TCR alpha and beta chains, and within each sample the abundances of alpha and beta sequences were tightly co-correlated. On the study's bioinformatics: Decombinator V4 was used to annotate TCR sequences for V gene, J gene and CDR3. TCRs were defined as expanded if a significant change between any two time points was detected under a Poisson model with p below 0.0001. Abundances of TCRs were expressed as counts per million after normalisation to the total number of TCRs sequenced in each sample. MAIT TCRs were defined by TRAV1-2 paired with TRAJ12, TRAJ20 or TRAJ33, and iNKT TCRs by TRAV10 paired with TRAJ18. VDJdb, accessed 1 November 2021, was searched for CMV, EBV and SARS-CoV-2 annotated TCRs, with TCRs annotated for multiple antigens excluded. TCRdb reprocessed the public reads (quality trimming at Q25 with fastp, clone calling with MiXCR) and kept in-frame beta chains. Every CDR3 protein is listed once, alongside the most common genes and DNA of its rows. TCRdb, not the original authors, processed these V and J calls. Present in this sample are around 71,000 distinct CDR3 sequences, 14% of which were seen just once. The ten largest clones capture around 3.6% of the sample.

Paper-wide results and their limitations: VDJdb matching was skewed toward anti-spike CD8 responses, so virus-specific expansions were likely underestimated and private and CD4 specificities were missed.

The sequencing used whole blood, collected at baseline. The TCR originated in an adult who was a healthcare worker with PCR-confirmed SARS-CoV-2 infection or an uninfected control (not recorded which). The V gene is TRBV24-1 and the J gene is TRBJ2-1, and possibly TRBD1, on 5 matching bases. Here the CDR3 is given as CATSDPTYMGRGYNEQFF. The DNA is as follows: TGTGCCACCAGTGATCCAACGTATATGGGAAGGGGCTACAATGAGCAGTTCTTC.